This TCR beta chain was sequenced for a study of T-cell reconstitution after alpha-beta-depleted transplantation in children. Unique molecular identifiers were used in preparing the TCRbeta library. TCRdb independently ran MiXCR on the PCR reads; one entry per CDR3 protein. This table holds about a million distinct CDR3 sequences, less than 30% found once. The table lists this clonotype with a few counts. The antigen remains unidentified. Study-wide findings and caveats: Some patients' high day-60 TCRbeta diversity was attributed to recipient cells surviving conditioning. A year had passed since transplant, and T-cell counts and diversity by then came mostly from newly produced T cells. Several hundred expanded graft clones reportedly gave rise to the alpha-beta T cells present about two months after transplant.

Germline V lookup: CDR1 SQVTM, CDR2 ANQGSEA. This CDR3 comprises 16 residues. V lost 7 bases to trimming and J lost 1 base; unmatched junction nucleotides: 15. This chain joins TRBV29-1 and TRBJ1-2; TRBD1 agrees at 7 bases. The sequencing used PBMCs, mostly from graft donor cells, collected 360 days after TCRalphabeta/CD19-depleted stem cell transplant. This receptor was taken from a boy under two years old who had a stem cell transplant for SCID, so the T cells may come from the graft donor. CDR3 DNA sequence: TGCAGCGCCATCGTCTATCAAACAGGGGTTAACTATGGCTACACCTTC. It encodes CSAIVYQTGVNYGYTF.